The rows below give T cell receptor beta chains drawn from one sample of a study of blood T cell repertoires in COVID-19. The assay was immunoSEQ multiplex PCR, and TCRdb's table has in-frame clones only and misses some. The sample lists under 350,000 clones, 75% to 90% occurring once. The sample was peripheral blood. All receptors derive from a man aged 50-60 years with acute or convalescent COVID-19. CDR3s include the opening cysteine and the closing phenylalanine or tryptophan. A D gene is named only where the DNA matches it firmly. Part of the rows lack a size; the others show once, few, many or a class for expanded clones.

V gene	clone size	J gene	D gene	CDR3 DNA	CDR3 protein
TRBV28	-	TRBJ1-1	-	TGTGCCAGCAGTTTCTCGGTCCGGGACTCAATGAACACTGAAGCTTTCTTT	CASSFSVRDSMNTEAFF
TRBV3-1/TRBV3-2	-	TRBJ1-2	-	TGTGCCAGCAGCCTACAGGGAATTGACTATGGCTACACCTTC	CASSLQGIDYGYTF
TRBV19	once	TRBJ2-5	TRBD1	TGTGCCAGTAGTACGACAGGGGGTGAGACCCAGTACTTC	CASSTTGGETQYF
TRBV30	-	TRBJ1-1	TRBD1	TGTGCCTGGAGTGCCTCCGGGACAGGGTACGCTGAAGCTTTCTTT	CAWSASGTGYAEAFF
TRBV10-3	-	TRBJ1-1	-	TGTGCCATCAGTGACAGGCGGGGAGAGACTGAAGCTTTCTTT	CAISDRRGETEAFF
TRBV27	-	TRBJ1-5	TRBD1	TGTGCCAGCAGTTTAAGGACAGGGGGCGGTCAGCCCCAGCATTTT	CASSLRTGGGQPQHF
TRBV21-1	few	TRBJ1-5	-	TGTGCCAGCAGCTCCACGAGGGATAACTCCCAAGGGGGTCAGCCCCAGCATTTT	CASSSTRDNSQGGQPQHF
TRBV15	-	TRBJ1-5	TRBD1	TGTGCCACCAGCAGAGGTGGACAGGGAGATCAGCCCCAGCATTTT	CATSRGGQGDQPQHF
TRBV30	-	TRBJ2-7	TRBD2	TGTGCCTGGAGGAGAGCGGGGGGTTACGAGCAGTACTTC	CAWRRAGGYEQYF
TRBV27	-	TRBJ2-1	-	TGTGCCAGCGGGGGGTCCAGCTCCTACAATGAGCAGTTCTTC	CASGGSSSYNEQFF
TRBV30	once	TRBJ2-2	-	TGTGCCTGGAGTCGGGGCAGGGGCCTCGCAACCGGGGAGCTGTTTTTT	CAWSRGRGLATGELFF
TRBV9	-	TRBJ2-1	TRBD2	TGTGCCAGCAGCGTCGGACTAGCGGGGGGAGGTGAGCAGTTCTTC	CASSVGLAGGGEQFF
TRBV3-1/TRBV3-2	-	TRBJ1-3	-	TGTGCCAGCAGCCAAGCGGTTGACTCTGGAAACACCATATATTTT	CASSQAVDSGNTIYF
TRBV3-1/TRBV3-2	-	TRBJ2-1	TRBD2	TGTGCCGCCACTTCGGGGGGGCCGATCGGTGAGCAGTTCTTC	CAATSGGPIGEQFF
TRBV29-1	-	TRBJ2-3	TRBD1	TGCAGCGCCGCGCTGGGACAGGAGGTCACAGATACGCAGTATTTT	CSAALGQEVTDTQYF
TRBV5-1	once	TRBJ1-2	TRBD1	TGCGCCAGCAGCCAACAGGGGGCTGATGGCTACACCTTC	CASSQQGADGYTF
TRBV10-2	-	TRBJ1-1	TRBD1	TGCGCCAGCCAGACCGACAGGGGGCCCGCTTTCTTT	CASQTDRGPAFF
TRBV30	-	TRBJ1-3	TRBD1	TGTGCCTGGACTCTCCAGGGGGATAGGAACACCATATATTTT	CAWTLQGDRNTIYF
TRBV27	-	TRBJ1-2	-	TGTGCCAGCAGTTCCGGGAGCCGATCCTTTGGCTACACCTTC	CASSSGSRSFGYTF
TRBV18	-	TRBJ1-4	-	TGTGCCAGCTCACCATTAGGAGGGCCTGCTAATGAAAAACTGTTTTTT	CASSPLGGPANEKLFF
TRBV18	once	TRBJ1-2	TRBD1	TGTGCCAGCTCATCCCGAGAGGGGGCGGGCTATGGCTACACCTTC	CASSSREGAGYGYTF
TRBV7-6	-	TRBJ2-3	-	TGTGCCAGCAGCTTAGCGCTTGATAGCGGTAGCACAGATACGCAGTATTTT	CASSLALDSGSTDTQYF
TRBV7-9	-	TRBJ2-7	TRBD1	TGTGCCAGCAGCCAATGGGACAGGGTCTACGAGCAGTACTTC	CASSQWDRVYEQYF
TRBV3-1/TRBV3-2	-	TRBJ2-3	-	TGTGCCAGCAGCCAAGATGGGGTAGCGGCAGATACGCAGTATTTT	CASSQDGVAADTQYF
TRBV5-1	-	TRBJ1-5	TRBD1	TGCGCCAGCAGCCCGACAGGGGGGGTACAGCCCCAGCATTTT	CASSPTGGVQPQHF
TRBV6-5	-	TRBJ2-7	TRBD2	TGTGCCAGCAGCGATGGGACTAGCGGGGACTACGAGCAGTACTTC	CASSDGTSGDYEQYF
TRBV27	-	TRBJ1-6	TRBD1	TGTGCCAGCAGGTCGACAGGGGATAATTCACCCCTCCACTTT	CASRSTGDNSPLHF
TRBV29-1	-	TRBJ2-2	TRBD2	TGCAGCGTTGTTGGCGGGGGAAAGACCGGGGAGCTGTTTTTT	CSVVGGGKTGELFF
TRBV12-3/TRBV12-4	-	TRBJ1-1	-	TGTGCCAGCAGATCCACAGTACTTCTTCGAGCTTTCTTT	CASRSTVLLRAFF
TRBV21-1	once	TRBJ1-6	-	TGTGCCAGCAGCGCCCCGGACAGGGTGGTCCATAATTCACCCCTCCACTTT	CASSAPDRVVHNSPLHF
TRBV27	-	TRBJ2-1	-	TGTGCCAGCAGTTCACGGGCAGGGGACAATGAGCAGTTCTTC	CASSSRAGDNEQFF
TRBV7-9	-	TRBJ1-1	-	TGTGCCAGCAGCACAGAAGGTGGGAACACTGAAGCTTTCTTT	CASSTEGGNTEAFF
TRBV6-5	-	TRBJ2-3	-	TGTGCCAGCAGTTACTCGGGGCTTAGCACAGATACGCAGTATTTT	CASSYSGLSTDTQYF
TRBV27	-	TRBJ2-3	-	TGTGCCAGCAGTTTCTTTGACAGTTTAGATACGCAGTATTTT	CASSFFDSLDTQYF
TRBV20-1	-	TRBJ1-2	-	TGCAGTGCTAGTCAAGTTGGAGGGAGGGGTTTC	CSASQVGGRGF
TRBV27	-	TRBJ2-7	-	TGTGCCAGCAGTCCCCTCTATCCCTACGAGCAGTACTTC	CASSPLYPYEQYF
TRBV29-1	-	TRBJ1-2	-	TGCAGCGTTGCACCGCCGTCCGGGGGCTACACCTTC	CSVAPPSGGYTF
TRBV2	-	TRBJ1-2	TRBD1	TGTGCCAGCAGCGGGACAGGGCTTAACTATGGCTACACCTTC	CASSGTGLNYGYTF
TRBV7-7	-	TRBJ2-3	-	TGTGCTAGCAGCTTACTCTCTAGAGGATCTGGCACAGATACGCAGTATTTT	CASSLLSRGSGTDTQYF
TRBV7-6	-	TRBJ2-1	TRBD2	TGTGCCAGCAGCCCCTCTACTAGCGGGGGGTTACTTGAGCAGTTCTTC	CASSPSTSGGLLEQFF
TRBV6-5	-	TRBJ2-7	TRBD2	TGTGCCAGCAGTTGGGGACTAGCGGGGGGAGGCGGCGAGCAGTACTTC	CASSWGLAGGGGEQYF
TRBV7-2	-	TRBJ1-2	-	TGTGCCAGCAGCTTGGACAGATTCTATGGCTACACCTTC	CASSLDRFYGYTF
TRBV20-1	-	TRBJ1-6	-	TGCAGTGCTAGTGGTGGCTTACAGAATTCACCCCTCCACTTT	CSASGGLQNSPLHF
TRBV3-1/TRBV3-2	-	TRBJ2-5	-	TGTGCCAGCACCCCAGGGGAGGGAGAGACCCAGTACTTC	CASTPGEGETQYF
TRBV19	-	TRBJ2-7	-	TGTGCCAGTAGCGTTCGGGGGTTGGGCTCCTACGAGCAGTACTTC	CASSVRGLGSYEQYF